A selection of T cell receptor beta chains follows, all from one sample in a study of blood T cells in healthy people across ages. MiXCR, run by TCRdb on the 5' RACE reads, gives a single entry per CDR3 protein. The sample gives roughly 1,100,000 distinct CDR3 sequences, approximately 26% of which show up once; about 0.69% is in the top ten. These data were also reused for a study on T cells of mothers and their children.

The sample consisted of blood. The receptors stem from a girl aged 2 to 9 in good health. The CDR3 runs from the conserved cysteine through the conserved F or W. Fields, in order: clone size, V gene, D gene, J gene, CDR3 DNA, CDR3 protein. A D gene is named only where the DNA matches it firmly. The size entry is marked missing in some rows and otherwise reads once, few, many or a size class.

few	TRBV29-1	NA	TRBJ2-5	TGCAGCGTCGGGCGGGACGGAGAGACCCAGTACTTC	CSVGRDGETQYF
few	TRBV27	TRBD2	TRBJ2-1	TGTGCCAGCAAGAGCGGGGGGGCCTTTGAGCAGTTCTTC	CASKSGGAFEQFF
NA	TRBV29-1	NA	TRBJ2-1	TGCAGCGTTGCTCGGGTTGAGCGGGCCTACAATGAGCAGTTCTTC	CSVARVERAYNEQFF
NA	TRBV15	TRBD2	TRBJ2-3	TGTGCCACCAGCAGCTGGGGTAGCGGGGGGGCAGATACGCAGTATTTT	CATSSWGSGGADTQYF
NA	TRBV7-2	NA	TRBJ2-5	TGTGCCAGCAGCTTAGATCCGGGGGCAGAGACCCAGTACTTC	CASSLDPGAETQYF
NA	TRBV12-3/TRBV12-4	NA	TRBJ1-2	TGTGCCAGCAGTCGAGCTATCGGTGGGGATGGCTACACCTTC	CASSRAIGGDGYTF
NA	TRBV29-1	NA	TRBJ2-1	TGCAGCGTAAAGGGTAGGGCGTACAATGAGCAGTTCTTC	CSVKGRAYNEQFF
NA	TRBV20-1	NA	TRBJ2-1	TGCAGTGCTAGTGGTGATGGGAACAAATACAATGAGCAGTTCTTC	CSASGDGNKYNEQFF
few	TRBV20-1	NA	TRBJ2-7	TGCAGTGCTAGAGGAATTCTAGGGTACGAGCAGTACTTC	CSARGILGYEQYF
NA	TRBV6-4	TRBD2	TRBJ2-1	TGTGCCAGCAGTGAGGGACTAGCGGGAGATGAGCAGTTTTTC	CASSEGLAGDEQFF
NA	TRBV12-3/TRBV12-4	NA	TRBJ2-2	TGTGCCAGCAGTCGACTGGCGGGACGTACCGGGGAGCTGTTTTTT	CASSRLAGRTGELFF
many	TRBV12-3/TRBV12-4	NA	TRBJ2-7	TGTGCCAGCAGTTTAGCCGTTGGTTTTCTAGGGGAGCAGTACTTC	CASSLAVGFLGEQYF
few	TRBV5-6	NA	TRBJ2-7	TGTGCCAGCAGCTTGGCGCCCGTCACGTCCTACGAGCAGTACTTC	CASSLAPVTSYEQYF
NA	TRBV4-3	NA	TRBJ1-6	TGCGCCAGCAGCCAACCCGGGACGGCATACAGCTCCTATAATTCACCCCTCCACTTT	CASSQPGTAYSSYNSPLHF
NA	TRBV7-2	NA	TRBJ1-4	TGTGCCAGCAGCTTAGCCGGTCGTGGTAATGAAAAACTGTTTTTT	CASSLAGRGNEKLFF
few	TRBV29-1	NA	TRBJ2-4	TGCAGCGTTGCCCCCGCAGGGATCGAAAACATTCAGTACTTC	CSVAPAGIENIQYF
few	TRBV28	NA	TRBJ1-5	TGTGCCAGCAGTTTCGCAAGTCGCAATCAGCCCCAGCATTTT	CASSFASRNQPQHF
NA	TRBV7-9	NA	TRBJ2-1	TGTGCCAGCAGGTCGGTTAATGAGCAGTTCTTC	CASRSVNEQFF
NA	TRBV25-1	NA	TRBJ1-6	TGTGCCATCCCGCCGGGACAAGACGCCTATAATTCACCCCTCCACTTT	CAIPPGQDAYNSPLHF
few	TRBV7-3	NA	TRBJ2-1	TGTGCCAGCAGCTTTGAAGTCTGGGGTGAGCAGTTCTTC	CASSFEVWGEQFF
many	TRBV7-3	TRBD2	TRBJ2-5	TGTGCCAGCAGCTTAAGGGGCGGACTAGCGGGCAAAGAGACCCAGTACTTC	CASSLRGGLAGKETQYF
few	TRBV20-1	NA	TRBJ2-7	TGCAGTGCTGCCCAGGGGGGAAGGGACCTTAGCTCCTACGAGCAGTACTTC	CSAAQGGRDLSSYEQYF
NA	TRBV12-3/TRBV12-4	NA	TRBJ1-4	TGTGCCAGCAGTCCGACAGCCCAAAATGAAAAACTGTTTTTT	CASSPTAQNEKLFF
NA	TRBV11-2	NA	TRBJ1-1	TGTGCCAGCGGCTTAGAGTGGGACACTGAAGCTTTCTTT	CASGLEWDTEAFF
many	TRBV18	NA	TRBJ2-7	TGTGCCAGCAGCCCAGGGAACTACGAGCAGTACTTC	CASSPGNYEQYF
NA	TRBV20-1	NA	TRBJ2-7	TGCAGTGCCCCCAGAGGGTTCTACGAGCAGTACTTC	CSAPRGFYEQYF
NA	TRBV20-1	TRBD2	TRBJ2-5	TGCAGTGCTAGAGATCGAACGGGACTAGCGGGAGGCGTACCGTGGCAAGAGACCCAGTACTTC	CSARDRTGLAGGVPWQETQYF